The clone carrying this T cell receptor (beta chain) was picked up many times. The antigen is not known. RNA transcripts were the template for amplifying TCR beta CDR3 regions. The study used the HTBI primer set for a first-round RT-PCR of the TCR CDR3. TCRdb re-called the multiplex PCR reads with MiXCR, one entry per CDR3 protein. The sample has some 760,000 distinct CDR3 sequences, around 15% seen once; the top ten hold 10% to 13%. This sample is drawn from a study of T cells in Graves' hyperthyroidism and ophthalmopathy. Study information: Peripheral blood was drawn at first diagnosis, prior to all treatment.

Study observations and caveats: Blood held most thyroid clonotypes expanded above 0.001 frequency. A 13 V-J model separated ophthalmopathy from stable hyperthyroidism. Ophthalmopathy was predicted by the model a median of approximately 6 months ahead of onset.

The sequence was collected from a woman under 30 with Graves' hyperthyroidism. The sequenced sample was blood.

CDR3 residues: CASSYDPNTGELFF. Written as DNA, the CDR3 is TGTGCCAGCAGCTACGACCCGAACACCGGGGAGCTGTTTTTT. The V and J genes are TRBV11-2 and TRBJ2-2; D unclear. Germline V lookup: CDR1 SGHAT, CDR2 FQNNGV. V was clipped by 4 bases and J by 0 bases, with 6 bases between them. The CDR3 contains 14 residues.